Listed here is a single T cell receptor (beta chain). Its antigen remains unidentified. 5'-RACE, quantitative and with molecular barcodes, yielded the TCR beta libraries. TCRdb re-analysed the 5' RACE reads in MiXCR, keeping a single row per CDR3 protein. Among 350,000 or so distinct CDR3 sequences listed, about 15% were seen once. These data belong to a study of CD8 T cells in ankylosing spondylitis. General study points: In ankylosing spondylitis patients, matched synovial fluid reportedly showed significant enrichment of disease-linked clones. Roughly eight highly homologous variants made up a TCR beta motif that seemed to typify ankylosing spondylitis blood. Disease-linked clones had a CD8+ phenotype and relatively low frequency in peripheral blood.

This CDR3 region has 15 residues. Germline-derived CDR1 and CDR2 are SGHAT and FQDESV (reference sequence). V lost 2 bases and J lost 7; bases outside the gene matches: 6. The sequenced sample consisted of blood, either unsorted or a sorted T cell fraction (not recorded which). This receptor was taken from a male donor with ankylosing spondylitis or in good health (not recorded which). V gene TRBV11-1 combines with J gene TRBJ2-1; 9 bases match TRBD2. CDR3 region: CASSLFSGSANEQFF. CDR3 bases: TGTGCCAGCAGCTTATTTAGCGGGAGTGCGAATGAGCAGTTCTTC. Based on the CDR3 plus reference TRBV11-1 and TRBJ2-1, the full variable domain is EAEVAQSPRYKITEKSQAVAFWCDPISGHATLYWYRQILGQGPELLVQFQDESVVDDSQLPKDRFSAERLKGVDSTLKIQPAELGDSAMYLCASSLFSGSANEQFFGPGTRLTVL.